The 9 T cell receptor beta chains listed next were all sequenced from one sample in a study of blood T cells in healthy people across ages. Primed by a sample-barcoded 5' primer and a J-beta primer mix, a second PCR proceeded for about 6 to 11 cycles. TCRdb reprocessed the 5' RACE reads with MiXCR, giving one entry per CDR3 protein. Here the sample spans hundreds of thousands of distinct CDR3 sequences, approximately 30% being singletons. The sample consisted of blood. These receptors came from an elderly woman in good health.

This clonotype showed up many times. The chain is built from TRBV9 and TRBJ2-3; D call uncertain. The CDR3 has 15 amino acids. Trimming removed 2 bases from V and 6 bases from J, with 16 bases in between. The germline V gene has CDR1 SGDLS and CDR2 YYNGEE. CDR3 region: CASSVSWTQLDTQYF. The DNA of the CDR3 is TGTGCCAGCAGCGTTTCGTGGACGCAGCTGGATACGCAGTATTTT.

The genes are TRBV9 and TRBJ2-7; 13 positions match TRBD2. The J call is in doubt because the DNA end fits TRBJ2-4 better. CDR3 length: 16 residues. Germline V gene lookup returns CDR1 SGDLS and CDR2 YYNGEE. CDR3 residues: CASSPRLAGGLDIQYF. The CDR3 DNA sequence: TGTGCCAGCAGCCCTCGACTAGCGGGAGGTTTGGACATTCAGTACTTC.

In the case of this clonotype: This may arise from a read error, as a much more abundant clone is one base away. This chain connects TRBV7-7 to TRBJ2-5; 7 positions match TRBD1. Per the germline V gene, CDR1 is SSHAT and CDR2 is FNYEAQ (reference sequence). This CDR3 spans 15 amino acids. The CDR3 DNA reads TGTGCTAGCAGCTCCAGACAGGGTAGCCTCAATGAGCAGTACTTC. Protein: CASSSRQGSLNEQYF.

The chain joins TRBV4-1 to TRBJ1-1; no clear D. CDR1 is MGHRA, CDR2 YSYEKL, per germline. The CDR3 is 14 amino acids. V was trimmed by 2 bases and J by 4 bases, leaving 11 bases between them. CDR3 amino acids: CASSQFREGTEAFF. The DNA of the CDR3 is TGCGCCAGCAGCCAATTCCGAGAGGGCACTGAAGCTTTCTTT.

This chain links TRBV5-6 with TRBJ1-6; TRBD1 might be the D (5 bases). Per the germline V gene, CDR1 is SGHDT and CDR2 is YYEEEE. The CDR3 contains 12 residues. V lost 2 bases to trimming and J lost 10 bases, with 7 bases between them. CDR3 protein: CASSLRGSPLHF. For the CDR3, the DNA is TGTGCCAGCAGCTTAAGGGGATCACCCCTCCACTTT.

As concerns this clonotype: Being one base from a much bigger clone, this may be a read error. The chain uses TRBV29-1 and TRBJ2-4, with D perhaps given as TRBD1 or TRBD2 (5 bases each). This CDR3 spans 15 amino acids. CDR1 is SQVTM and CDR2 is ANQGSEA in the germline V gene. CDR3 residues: CSVEVGQGAKSIQYF. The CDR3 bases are TGCAGCGTTGAAGTGGGGCAGGGAGCCAAAAGCATTCAGTACTTC.

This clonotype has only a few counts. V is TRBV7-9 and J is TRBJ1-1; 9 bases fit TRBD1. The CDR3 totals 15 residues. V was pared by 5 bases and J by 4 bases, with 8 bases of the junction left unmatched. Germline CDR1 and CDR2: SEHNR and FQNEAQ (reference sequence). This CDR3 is CASSPRDREATEAFF. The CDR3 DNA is TGTGCCAGCAGCCCCCGGGACAGGGAGGCCACTGAAGCTTTCTTT.

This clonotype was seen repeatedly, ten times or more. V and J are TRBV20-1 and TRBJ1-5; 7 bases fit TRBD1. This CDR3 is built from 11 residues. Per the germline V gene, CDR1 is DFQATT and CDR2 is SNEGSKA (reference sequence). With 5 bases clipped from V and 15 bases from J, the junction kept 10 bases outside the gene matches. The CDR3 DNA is TGCAGTGCTCCTACCCCAGGGGGGAGGCATTTT. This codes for CSAPTPGGRHF.

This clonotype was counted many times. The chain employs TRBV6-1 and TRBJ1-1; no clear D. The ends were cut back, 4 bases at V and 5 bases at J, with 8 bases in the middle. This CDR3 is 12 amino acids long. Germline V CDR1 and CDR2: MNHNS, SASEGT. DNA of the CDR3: TGTGCCAGCAGTGTGGCGGAAACTGAAGCTTTCTTT. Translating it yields CASSVAETEAFF.